This T cell receptor (beta chain) comes out of a study of shared clonotypes between healthy human individuals. The assay was carried out at the deep level. The protocol was immunoSEQ multiplex PCR, while the TCRdb copy is restricted to in-frame clones and leaves out a portion. The sample has some 2,500,000 clones; under 95% are singletons. Study-level findings and limits: Despite large depth, rarefaction showed incomplete sorted-subset sequencing. Clonotype sharing among donors was expected to depend on sequencing depth.

As concerns this clone: Its antigen is currently unknown.

Subsets obtained from CD4+ cells comprised CD45RA+ naive and CD45RA-negative memory cells. The receptor was isolated from a man aged 18 to 29 in good health. Some clones in this sample may be carry-over from other donors' samples. Sequenced: naive CD4+ T cells from PBMCs. Stated subset: CD45RA+ positively selected.

The chain's CDR3 is CASSLVWDSGEQYF. CDR3 coding DNA: TGTGCCAGCAGCTTAGTATGGGATTCGGGAGAGCAGTACTTC. This sequence joins TRBV11-3 and TRBJ2-7; TRBD2 might be the D (5 bases). The CDR3 runs 14 residues. The V gene lost 1 base and the J gene lost 7 bases, with 14 bases spanning the gap. CDR1 is SGHNT and CDR2 is YENEEA in the germline V gene.